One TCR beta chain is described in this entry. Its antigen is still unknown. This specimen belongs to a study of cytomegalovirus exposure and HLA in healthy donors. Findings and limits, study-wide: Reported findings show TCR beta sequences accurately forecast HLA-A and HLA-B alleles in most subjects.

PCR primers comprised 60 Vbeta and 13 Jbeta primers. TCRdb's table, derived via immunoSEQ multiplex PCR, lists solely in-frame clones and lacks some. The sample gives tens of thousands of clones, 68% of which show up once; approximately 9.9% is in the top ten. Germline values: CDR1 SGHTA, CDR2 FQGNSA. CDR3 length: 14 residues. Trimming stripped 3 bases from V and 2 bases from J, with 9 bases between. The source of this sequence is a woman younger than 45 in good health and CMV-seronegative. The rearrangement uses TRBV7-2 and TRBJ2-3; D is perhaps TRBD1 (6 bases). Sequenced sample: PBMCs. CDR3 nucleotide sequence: TGTGCCAGCAGCTTCAGGGGAATCACAGATACGCAGTATTTT. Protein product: CASSFRGITDTQYF.